This T cell receptor (beta chain) was retrieved from a study of yellow fever vaccine responses in identical twins (dated by TCRdb to 2017 to 2018). General notes on the study: In the study, vaccine-responding T cell clones were precisely tracked in identical twins.

Study-level results and caveats: The T cell response to vaccination in identical twins was reported by the authors to appear partly convergent and partly personalized.

V has 3 bases trimmed and J has 10 bases trimmed; junction bases matching no gene number 4. The CDR3 sequence holds 12 residues, the cysteine and phenylalanine included. The kept DNA is CDR3 alone, 36 bases in frame from the first base. The receptor library was made with RT-PCR. TCRdb shows the sequencer as Illumina HiSeq 2500. TCRdb handled the public reads itself, with Q25 trimming in fastp and clone calling in MiXCR, and kept productive beta chains. Rows matching on CDR3 protein sequence are summarized as one entry with the most common DNA and genes. The sample table records 1,200 to 1,500 distinct CDR3 sequences; about four fifths of these occur just once. 5.5% to 7% of the sample lies in the top ten. Note on this clonotype: Its antigen is unknown. No per-base quality is available; no much larger clone lies one base away.

The material was T cells from blood (PBMCs), unsorted or a sorted subset (not recorded which), obtained before or after yellow fever vaccination (not recorded which). The V gene is TRBV23-1 and the J gene is TRBJ1-1; 8 middle bases align to TRBD1. TRBV23-1 belongs to the ORF category, with a function that is uncertain. The clonotype comes from a young woman who received the yellow fever vaccine. Donor details come from another sample of the same person, matched by shared clones. The base sequence is TGCGCCAGCAGTCATATCGGACAGGGAGCTTTCTTT. This gives the protein CASSHIGQGAFF.